A selection of T cell receptor beta chains follows, all from one sample in a study of control samples from healthy donors and cancer patients. TCRdb's copy holds only in-frame clones and misses some; the assay was immunoSEQ multiplex PCR. The table includes tens of thousands of clones, 85% to 95% detected once. Sequenced sample: PBMCs. These receptors were collected from a man under 40 with colorectal cancer. Both conserved end residues are part of each CDR3.

V gene,J gene,CDR3 protein
TRBV7-9,TRBJ1-2,CASSPQGSSNYGYTF
TRBV7-9,TRBJ2-1,CASSFLGSHYNEQFF
TRBV30,TRBJ2-1,CAWSVGTGRNNEQFF
TRBV12-3/TRBV12-4,TRBJ2-3,CASVGTTDTQYF
TRBV4-1,TRBJ2-3,CASSQTTLRDRINTQYF
TRBV7-2,TRBJ1-2,CASSPVPPRGIFGGYTF
TRBV5-6,TRBJ2-3,CASSLGGGLSTDTQYF
TRBV6-1,TRBJ2-3,CASSEETGLGSDTQYF
TRBV4-3,TRBJ1-1,CASSRRDSEAFF
TRBV11-2,TRBJ1-2,CASSFTSNYGYTF
TRBV6-5,TRBJ2-5,CASSPRQETQYF
TRBV6-5,TRBJ1-2,CASRAGRANYGYTF
TRBV19,TRBJ1-4,CASRTGVGEKLFF
TRBV7-2,TRBJ1-1,CASSLSGSRFTEAFF
TRBV4-1,TRBJ2-3,CASSQIWTGDTDTQYF
TRBV18,TRBJ2-5,CASSPIGTVQETQYF
TRBV3-1/TRBV3-2,TRBJ1-1,CASSQGGVWTEAFF
TRBV5-4,TRBJ1-5,CASSFGTGRNQPQHF
TRBV5-6,TRBJ1-4,CASSFRIGIQKLFF
TRBV4-2,TRBJ2-7,CASSQARTSYEQYF
TRBV21-1,TRBJ2-2,CASSKSGTENTGELFF
TRBV24-1,TRBJ2-2,CATSDFDRTNTGELFF
TRBV19,TRBJ1-4,CASTRQPLNEKLFF
TRBV7-8,TRBJ1-5,CASSRGGAGQPQHF
TRBV11-2,TRBJ1-1,CASSLRAGTEAFF
TRBV24-1,TRBJ2-7,CATQSGTGAYEQYF
TRBV27,TRBJ1-2,CASSLQGPTNYGYTF
TRBV11-2,TRBJ1-4,CASSFLGVDEKLFF
TRBV4-1,TRBJ2-3,CASSQHADTQYF
TRBV5-4,TRBJ2-3,CASSTGGALSDTQYF
TRBV11-2,TRBJ1-4,CASSEISGREKLFF
TRBV6-5,TRBJ1-5,CASRQGGNQPQHF
TRBV11-2,TRBJ2-1,CASSLGSSASSYNEQFF
TRBV19,TRBJ2-2,CASSIQGPGGGTGELFF
TRBV30,TRBJ1-2,CAWKILRSANGYTF
TRBV19,TRBJ2-7,CASKRDNSYEQYF
TRBV6-2/TRBV6-3,TRBJ1-5,CASSYGLGQGQPQHF
TRBV30,TRBJ2-2,CAWSVRSHLGLMATGELFF
TRBV6-5,TRBJ2-7,CASSTGHPYEQYF
TRBV11-2,TRBJ2-7,CASSFGRDTSYEQYF
TRBV27,TRBJ2-1,CASSLYVSNEQFF
TRBV6-2/TRBV6-3,TRBJ2-3,CASSDLGGTDTQYF
TRBV2,TRBJ1-2,CASRPRLRADYGYTF
TRBV7-8,TRBJ1-4,CASSLETVDEKLFF
TRBV3-1/TRBV3-2,TRBJ2-2,CASSQSGELFF